This T cell receptor beta chain stems from a study of T cell changes during pregnancy in multiple sclerosis (dated by TCRdb to between 2017 and 2020). Context from the whole study: In women with multiple sclerosis, the researchers looked at how the T cell repertoire shifted as pregnancy progressed.

V is pruned by 4 bases and J by 5 bases, leaving 8 bases of the junction without a gene match. There are 16 amino acids in the CDR3, from cysteine to phenylalanine inclusive. Here the CDR3 DNA is all that survives: 48 bases in frame from base 1. CDR1 and CDR2, per the germline V gene, are SGHRS and YFSETQ. Preparation of the library involved the immunoSEQ multiplex PCR assay. Sourced from immuneACCESS, this table was stored by TCRdb with only in-frame sequences that have V and J called. A share of the clones is absent; for the studies checked, an unresolved V gene accounts for under half, and the remainder has no known explanation. The sample records roughly 67,000 clones, approximately 93% of which are singletons. The top ten clones comprise 1.4% of the sample. A single count supports this clone. Its antigen is currently not known. Base quality data are lacking; no much larger clone is found one base away.

Recombination joined TRBV5-1 with TRBJ1-4; 10 middle bases align to TRBD1. The source is a female donor with multiple sclerosis, enrolled in a pregnancy study. The starting material was peripheral blood, obtained in the second trimester of pregnancy. The DNA is as follows: TGCGCCAGCAGCCAGCGGCCGGGACAGGGGAATGAAAAACTGTTTTTT. This translates into CASSQRPGQGNEKLFF.